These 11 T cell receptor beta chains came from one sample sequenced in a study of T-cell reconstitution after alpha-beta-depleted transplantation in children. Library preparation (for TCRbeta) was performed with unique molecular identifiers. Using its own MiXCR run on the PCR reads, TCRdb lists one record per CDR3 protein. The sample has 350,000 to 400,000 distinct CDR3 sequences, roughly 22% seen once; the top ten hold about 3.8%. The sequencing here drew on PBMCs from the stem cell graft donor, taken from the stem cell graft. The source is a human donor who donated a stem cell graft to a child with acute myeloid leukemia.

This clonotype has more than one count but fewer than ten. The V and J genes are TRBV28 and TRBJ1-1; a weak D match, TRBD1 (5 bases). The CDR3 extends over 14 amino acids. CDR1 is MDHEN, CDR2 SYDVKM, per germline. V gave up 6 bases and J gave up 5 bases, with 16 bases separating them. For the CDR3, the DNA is TGTGCCAGCAGCCCTCGTCTTCGGGGGACTGAAGCTTTCTTT. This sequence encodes CASSPRLRGTEAFF.

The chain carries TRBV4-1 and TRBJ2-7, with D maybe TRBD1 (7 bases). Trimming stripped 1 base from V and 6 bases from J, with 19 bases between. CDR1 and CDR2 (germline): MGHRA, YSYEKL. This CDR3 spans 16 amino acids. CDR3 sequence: CASSQGLGAGGFEQYF. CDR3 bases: TGCGCCAGCAGCCAAGGCCTGGGTGCAGGGGGGTTCGAGCAGTACTTC.

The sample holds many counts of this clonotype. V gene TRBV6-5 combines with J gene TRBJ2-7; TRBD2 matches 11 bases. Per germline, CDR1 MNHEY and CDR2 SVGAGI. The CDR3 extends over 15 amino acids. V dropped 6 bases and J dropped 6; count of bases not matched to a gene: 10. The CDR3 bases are TGTGCCAGCAGCCGATATAGCGGGAGGGCCACCGAGCAGTACTTC. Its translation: CASSRYSGRATEQYF.

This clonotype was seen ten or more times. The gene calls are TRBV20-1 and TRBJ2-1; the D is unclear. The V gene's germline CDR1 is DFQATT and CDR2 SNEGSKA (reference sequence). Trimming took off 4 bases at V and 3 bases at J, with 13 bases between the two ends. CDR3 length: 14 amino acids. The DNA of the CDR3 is TGCAGTGCTACCGTGCCGTGGGGCTACAATGAGCAGTTCTTC. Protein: CSATVPWGYNEQFF.

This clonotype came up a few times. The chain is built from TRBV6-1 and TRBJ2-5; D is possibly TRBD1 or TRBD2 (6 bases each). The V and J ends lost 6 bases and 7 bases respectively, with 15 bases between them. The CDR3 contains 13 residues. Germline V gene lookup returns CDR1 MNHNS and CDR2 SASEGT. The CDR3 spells CASSRSEGGTQYF. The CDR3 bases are TGTGCCAGCAGCAGAAGTGAGGGGGGGACCCAGTACTTC.

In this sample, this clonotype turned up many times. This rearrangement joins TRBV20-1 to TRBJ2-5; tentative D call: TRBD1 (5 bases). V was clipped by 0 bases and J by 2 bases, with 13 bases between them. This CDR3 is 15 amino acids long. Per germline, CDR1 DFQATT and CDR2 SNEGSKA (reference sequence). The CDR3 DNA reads TGCAGTGCTAGAGATGGGGCCGGTGGTCAAGAGACCCAGTACTTC. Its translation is CSARDGAGGQETQYF.

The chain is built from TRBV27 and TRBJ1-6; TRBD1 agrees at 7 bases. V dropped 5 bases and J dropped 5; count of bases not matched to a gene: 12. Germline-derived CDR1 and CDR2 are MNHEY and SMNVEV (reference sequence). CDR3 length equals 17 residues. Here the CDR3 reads CASSALSGQPDNSPLHF. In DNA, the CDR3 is TGTGCCAGCAGTGCGTTGTCGGGACAGCCTGATAATTCACCCCTCCACTTT.

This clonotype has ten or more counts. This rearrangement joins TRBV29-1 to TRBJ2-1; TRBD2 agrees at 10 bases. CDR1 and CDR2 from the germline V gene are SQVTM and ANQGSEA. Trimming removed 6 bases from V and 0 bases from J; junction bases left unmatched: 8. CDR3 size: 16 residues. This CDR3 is CSVTGLASLSYNEQFF. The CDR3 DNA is TGCAGCGTGACGGGACTAGCGTCCCTCTCCTACAATGAGCAGTTCTTC.

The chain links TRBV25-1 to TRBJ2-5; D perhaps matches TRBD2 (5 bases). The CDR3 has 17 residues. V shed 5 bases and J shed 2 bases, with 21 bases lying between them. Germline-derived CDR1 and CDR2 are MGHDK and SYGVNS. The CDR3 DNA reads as TGTGCCAGCAGTCAGGACTTTTCCCGGACCGGGCAAGAGACCCAGTACTTC. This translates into CASSQDFSRTGQETQYF.

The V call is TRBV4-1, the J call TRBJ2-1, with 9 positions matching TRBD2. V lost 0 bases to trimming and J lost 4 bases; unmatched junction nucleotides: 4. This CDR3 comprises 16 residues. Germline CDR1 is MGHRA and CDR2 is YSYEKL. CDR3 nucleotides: TGCGCCAGCAGCCAAGAAGGACTAGCGATATACAATGAGCAGTTCTTC. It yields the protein CASSQEGLAIYNEQFF.

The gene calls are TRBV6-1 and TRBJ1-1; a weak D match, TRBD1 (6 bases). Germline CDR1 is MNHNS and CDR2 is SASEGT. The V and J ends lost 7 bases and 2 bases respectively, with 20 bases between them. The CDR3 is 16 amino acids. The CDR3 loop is CASTRFVGQSNTEAFF. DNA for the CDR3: TGTGCCAGCACCAGATTCGTCGGACAGTCTAACACTGAAGCTTTCTTT.